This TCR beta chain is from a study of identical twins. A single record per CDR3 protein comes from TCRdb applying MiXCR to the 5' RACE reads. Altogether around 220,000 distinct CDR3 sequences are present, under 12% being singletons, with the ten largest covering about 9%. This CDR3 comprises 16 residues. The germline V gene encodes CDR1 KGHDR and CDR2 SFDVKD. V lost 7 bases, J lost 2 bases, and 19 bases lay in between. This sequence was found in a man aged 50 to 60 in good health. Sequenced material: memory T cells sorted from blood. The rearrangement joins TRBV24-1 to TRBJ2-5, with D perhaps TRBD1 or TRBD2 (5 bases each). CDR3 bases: TGTGCCACCAGCGGGGCCATGCCGGGGAAACAAGAGACCCAGTACTTC. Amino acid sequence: CATSGAMPGKQETQYF.